This TCR beta chain stems from a study of esophageal squamous cell carcinoma under preoperative chemotherapy. At the level of the study: Samples included peripheral blood T cells as well as tumor-infiltrating lymphocytes.

TCRdb re-called the PCR reads through MiXCR, storing one row per CDR3 protein. Among over 13,000 distinct CDR3 sequences, around three fifths were seen once, and the ten largest hold around 50%. A remark on this clonotype: Antigen: not known. An end of the junction does not agree with germline; a read error may underlie this.

Time point: before preoperative PTX-NDP chemotherapy. Whole-study findings and limits: Paclitaxel-nedaplatin therapy caused immediate, substantial clonotype frequency changes. Peripheral T cells migrating into the tumor appeared to partly supply post-treatment tumor-infiltrating lymphocytes.

The CDR3 loop spans 16 amino acids. CDR1 is MNHNS and CDR2 is SASEGT in the germline V gene. The sample here was taken from a patient given preoperative chemotherapy. The clonotype originates from a human donor with esophageal squamous cell carcinoma. The donor label of this sample is uncertain. This chain uses TRBV6-1 with TRBJ2-4, with a weak D call TRBD2 (5 bases). The CDR3 is CASSVNGVDGEDTQYF. The CDR3 nucleotides are TGTGCCAGCAGCGTCAACGGGGTGGACGGCGAAGATACGCAGTATTTC.